This T cell receptor (beta chain) appears in the sequencing data of a study of a mutant IDH1 vaccine in newly diagnosed glioma. Germline V CDR1 and CDR2: SGHAT, FQNNGV. This CDR3 contains 14 residues. Time point reported: week 11, during vaccination. Doses comprised 300 ug of mutant IDH1 20-mer peptide each, plus topical imiquimod. Assay: immunoSEQ multiplex PCR; the TCRdb copy retains only in-frame clones and omits some. The sample has under 150,000 clones; roughly 88% are singletons. This clone was counted only a few times. Its antigen is still unknown. At one boundary the junction diverges from the germline segment, which might be a read error.

The TCR was taken from a woman aged 50 to 65 with glioma. V usage is TRBV11-2 and J usage is TRBJ1-1; D not certain. Sequenced material: PBMCs, taken from a glioma patient whose treatment included an IDH1 peptide vaccine. This CDR3 is CASTLTELNTEAFF. The CDR3 region has the DNA TGTGCCAGCACCTTAACCGAGTTGAACACTGAAGCTTTCTTT.